The rows below give T cell receptor beta chains drawn from one sample of a study of blood T cell repertoires in COVID-19. This table comes from immunoSEQ multiplex PCR, and its TCRdb copy is limited to in-frame clones, with some not included. Of about 50,000 clones in the sample, roughly nine tenths were seen once. The source material was peripheral blood. Receptor source: a human donor in a cohort sampled during active COVID-19. The CDR3 runs from the conserved cysteine through the conserved F or W.

TRBV5-1	TRBJ2-1	CASSLSQGGNEQFF
TRBV4-3	TRBJ2-2	CASSEQSSGGRVAGELFF
TRBV7-8	TRBJ2-1	CASSFGDNEQFF
TRBV28	TRBJ1-5	CASSPPGGLNQPQHF
TRBV6-4	TRBJ1-6	CASNPPRDF
TRBV25-1	TRBJ1-1	CASTSRQPNTEAFF
TRBV19	TRBJ1-1	CASSIRWGGRGKTEAFF
TRBV27	TRBJ2-1	CASSLPGLAGAPRAQFF
TRBV5-1	TRBJ2-2	CASSRDGSGELFF
TRBV3-1/TRBV3-2	TRBJ2-3	CASSQGGGGTDTQYF
TRBV19	TRBJ1-1	CASKQTMNTEAFF
TRBV6-2/TRBV6-3	TRBJ2-5	CASSSGSLAGFQETQYF
TRBV7-7	TRBJ2-1	CASSPGTRGNGEQFF
TRBV19	TRBJ2-5	CASSIGRTSGSGQYF
TRBV11-3	TRBJ1-4	CASSQTGGGEKLFF
TRBV6-2/TRBV6-3	TRBJ2-2	CASSYSQKRGTGELFF
TRBV9	TRBJ2-7	CASSGQGAGEQYF
TRBV20-1	TRBJ2-5	CSASGQPLQETQYF
TRBV18	TRBJ2-3	CASSPARKATDTQYF
TRBV24-1	TRBJ1-5	CATSEGTYNQPQHF
TRBV19	TRBJ1-1	CASGEGGNTEAFF
TRBV9	TRBJ2-2	CASSVAPGTGVTGELFF
TRBV20-1	TRBJ2-1	CSASGENEQFF
TRBV5-4	TRBJ2-3	CASTSGQLPTDTQYF
TRBV3-1/TRBV3-2	TRBJ1-3	CASSQGSTASSGNTIYF
TRBV20-1	TRBJ1-5	CSASGQYSNQPQHF
TRBV7-3	TRBJ2-2	CASSLPSGHTGELFF
TRBV5-1	TRBJ2-4	CASGKEGDIQYF
TRBV16	TRBJ2-1	CASSPLGTGTPNEQFF
TRBV10-3	TRBJ1-6	CAISDRSSYNSPLHF
TRBV10-1	TRBJ2-1	CASSESRTGNEQFF
TRBV19	TRBJ1-2	CASSRGGEGYTF
TRBV5-1	TRBJ2-5	CASSPGVQETQYF
TRBV27	TRBJ1-2	CASSLWYPGDYGYTF
TRBV28	TRBJ1-5	CASSITGVSNQPQHF
TRBV27	TRBJ1-4	CASSLMGMGEKLFF
TRBV28	TRBJ2-5	CASSRSQGAGETQYF
TRBV3-1/TRBV3-2	TRBJ1-1	CASSLDRVGTEAFF
TRBV4-1	TRBJ2-3	CASSQRPSEPYSTDTQYF
TRBV6-2/TRBV6-3	TRBJ1-5	CASSTGGAGERAQHF
TRBV7-2	TRBJ2-1	CASSYHPPAGDRNEQLF
TRBV28	TRBJ2-1	CASSFRDRGRGEQFF
TRBV11-2	TRBJ2-5	CASSWTSGQETQYF
TRBV28	TRBJ2-3	CASSLASGGASDTQYF
TRBV19	TRBJ2-3	CASSKLAGTDTQYF